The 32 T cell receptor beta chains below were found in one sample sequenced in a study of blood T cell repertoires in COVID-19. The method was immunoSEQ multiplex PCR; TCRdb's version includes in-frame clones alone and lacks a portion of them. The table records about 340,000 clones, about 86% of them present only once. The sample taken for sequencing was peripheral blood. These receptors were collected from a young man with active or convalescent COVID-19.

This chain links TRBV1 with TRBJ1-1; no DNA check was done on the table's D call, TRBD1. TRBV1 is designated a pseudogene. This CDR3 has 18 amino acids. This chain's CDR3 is CTSSQDRSGTGESTEAFF. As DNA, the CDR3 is TGCACCAGCAGCCAAGATAGATCGGGGACAGGGGAATCCACTGAAGCTTTCTTT.

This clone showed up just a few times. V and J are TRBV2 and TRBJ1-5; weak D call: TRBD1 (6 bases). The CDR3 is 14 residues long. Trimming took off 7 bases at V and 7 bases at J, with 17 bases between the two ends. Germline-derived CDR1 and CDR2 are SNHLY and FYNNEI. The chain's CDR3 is CASNLRGGEQPQHF. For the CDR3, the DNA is TGTGCCAGCAACCTAAGAGGGGGGGAACAGCCCCAGCATTTT.

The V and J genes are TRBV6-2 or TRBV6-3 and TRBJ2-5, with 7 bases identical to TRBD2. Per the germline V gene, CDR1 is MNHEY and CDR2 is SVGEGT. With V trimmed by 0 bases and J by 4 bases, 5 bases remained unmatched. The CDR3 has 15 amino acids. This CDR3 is CASSYSPGRAETQYF. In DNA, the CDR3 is TGTGCCAGCAGTTACTCACCAGGGAGGGCAGAGACCCAGTACTTC.

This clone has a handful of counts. CDR3 sequence: CATGAGTSGAAEQFF. Written as DNA, the CDR3 is TGTGCCACGGGTGCGGGGACTAGCGGGGCCGCCGAGCAGTTCTTC. This sequence joins TRBV7-9 and TRBJ2-1, with 13 bases aligning to TRBD2. J was trimmed by 10 bases and V by 10 bases; bases with no gene match: 13. Germline lookup yields CDR1 SEHNR and CDR2 FQNEAQ (reference sequence). This CDR3 is 15 amino acids long. Combining the CDR3 with reference TRBV7-9 and TRBJ2-1 gives the whole variable domain DTGVSQNPRHKITKRGQNVTFRCDPISEHNRLYWYRQTLGQGPEFLTYFQNEAQLEKSRLLSDRFSAERPKGSFSTLEIQRTEQGDSAMYLCATGAGTSGAAEQFFGPGTRLTVL.

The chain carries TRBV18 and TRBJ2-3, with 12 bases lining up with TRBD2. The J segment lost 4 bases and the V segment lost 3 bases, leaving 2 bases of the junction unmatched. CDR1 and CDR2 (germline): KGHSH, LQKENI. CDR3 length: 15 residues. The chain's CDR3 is CASSPRLAGADTQYF. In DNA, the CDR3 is TGTGCCAGCTCACCTCGACTAGCGGGGGCAGATACGCAGTATTTT.

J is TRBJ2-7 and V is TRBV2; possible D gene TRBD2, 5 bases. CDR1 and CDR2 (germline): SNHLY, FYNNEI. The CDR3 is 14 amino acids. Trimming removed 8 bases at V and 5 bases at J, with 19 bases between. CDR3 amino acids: CASYPWVRGNEQYF. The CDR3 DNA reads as TGTGCCAGCTACCCGTGGGTTCGGGGAAACGAGCAGTACTTC.

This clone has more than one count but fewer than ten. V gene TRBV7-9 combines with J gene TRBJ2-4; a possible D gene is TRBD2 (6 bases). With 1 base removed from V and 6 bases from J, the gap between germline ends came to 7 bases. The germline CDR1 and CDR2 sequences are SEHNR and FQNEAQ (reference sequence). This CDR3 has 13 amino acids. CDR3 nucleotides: TGTGCCAGCAGCTTAGTGGGGGGAAACATTCAGTACTTC. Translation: CASSLVGGNIQYF.

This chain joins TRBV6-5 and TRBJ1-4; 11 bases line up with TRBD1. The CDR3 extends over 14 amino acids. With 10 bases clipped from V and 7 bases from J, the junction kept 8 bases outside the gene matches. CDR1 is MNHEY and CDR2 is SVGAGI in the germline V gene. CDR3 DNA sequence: TGTGCCACCTCGGACAGGGGGCCGTCTGAAAAACTGTTTTTT. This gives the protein CATSDRGPSEKLFF.

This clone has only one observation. The DNA of the CDR3 is TGCGCCAGCAGCCAAGAATGGGACAGAGGGTTTGAAGCTTTCTTT. It translates to CASSQEWDRGFEAFF. V is TRBV4-3 and J is TRBJ1-1; TRBD1 matches 7 bases. V was clipped by 0 bases and J by 7 bases; unmatched bases: 8. CDR3 length equals 15 residues. Germline-derived CDR1 and CDR2 are LGHNA and YSLEER.

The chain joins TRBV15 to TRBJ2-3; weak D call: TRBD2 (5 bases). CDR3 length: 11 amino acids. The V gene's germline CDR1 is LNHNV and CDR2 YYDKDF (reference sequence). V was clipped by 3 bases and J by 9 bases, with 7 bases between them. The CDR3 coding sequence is TGTGCCACCAGCAGGACTACAACGCAGTATTTT. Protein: CATSRTTTQYF.

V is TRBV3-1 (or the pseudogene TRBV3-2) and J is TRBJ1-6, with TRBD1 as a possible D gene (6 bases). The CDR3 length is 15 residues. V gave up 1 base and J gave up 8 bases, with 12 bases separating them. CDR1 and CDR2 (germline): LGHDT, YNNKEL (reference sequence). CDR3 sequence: CASSQVAGAYSPLHF. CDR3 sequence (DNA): TGTGCCAGCAGCCAAGTGGCGGGGGCTTATTCACCCCTCCACTTT.

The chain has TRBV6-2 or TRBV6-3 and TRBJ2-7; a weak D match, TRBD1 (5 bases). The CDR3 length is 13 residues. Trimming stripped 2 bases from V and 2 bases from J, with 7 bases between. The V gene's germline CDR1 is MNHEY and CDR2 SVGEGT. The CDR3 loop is CASSYRGTYEQYF. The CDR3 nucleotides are TGTGCCAGCAGTTACAGGGGAACCTACGAGCAGTACTTC.

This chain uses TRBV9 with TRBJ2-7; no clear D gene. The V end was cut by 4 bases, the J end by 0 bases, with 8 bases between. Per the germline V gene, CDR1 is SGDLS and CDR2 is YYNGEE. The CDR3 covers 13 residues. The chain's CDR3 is CASSPADSYEQYF. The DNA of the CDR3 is TGTGCCAGCAGCCCCGCGGACTCCTACGAGCAGTACTTC.

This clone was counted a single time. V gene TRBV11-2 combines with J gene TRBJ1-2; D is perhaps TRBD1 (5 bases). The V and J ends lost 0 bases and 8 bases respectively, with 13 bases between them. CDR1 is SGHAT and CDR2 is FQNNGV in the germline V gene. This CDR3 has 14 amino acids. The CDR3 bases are TGTGCCAGCAGCTTAGAAGGGGTGCAGTACGGCTACACCTTC. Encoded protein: CASSLEGVQYGYTF.

The chain's CDR3 is CASSFWDRNTEAFF. The CDR3 DNA reads as TGTGCCAGCAGCTTTTGGGACAGGAACACTGAAGCTTTCTTT. The chain has TRBV7-2 and TRBJ1-1; TRBD1 agrees at 7 bases. Per germline, CDR1 SGHTA and CDR2 FQGNSA. V trimming: 3 bases; J trimming: 1 base; junction bases outside the gene matches: 2. The CDR3 sequence is 14 residues long.

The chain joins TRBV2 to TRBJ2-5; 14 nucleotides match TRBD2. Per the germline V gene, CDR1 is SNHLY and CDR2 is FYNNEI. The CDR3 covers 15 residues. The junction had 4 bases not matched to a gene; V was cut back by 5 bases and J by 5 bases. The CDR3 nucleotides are TGTGCCAGCAGTCGACTAGCGGGGGGGAGGGAGACCCAGTACTTC. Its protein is CASSRLAGGRETQYF.

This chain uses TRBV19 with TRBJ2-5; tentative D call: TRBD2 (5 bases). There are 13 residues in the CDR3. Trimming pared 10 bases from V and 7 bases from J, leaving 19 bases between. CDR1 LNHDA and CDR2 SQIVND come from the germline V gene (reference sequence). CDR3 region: CAIAADLGGTQYF. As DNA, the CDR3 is TGTGCCATTGCAGCGGACTTAGGAGGGACCCAGTACTTC. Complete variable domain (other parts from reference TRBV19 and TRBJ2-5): DGGITQSPKYLFRKEGQNVTLSCEQNLNHDAMYWYRQDPGQGLRLIYYSQIVNDFQKGDIAEGYSVSREKKESFPLTVTSAQKNPTAFYLCAIAADLGGTQYFGPGTRLLVL.

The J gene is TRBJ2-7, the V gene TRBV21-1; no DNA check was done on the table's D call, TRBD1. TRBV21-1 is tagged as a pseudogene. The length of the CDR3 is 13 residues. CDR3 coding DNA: TGTGCCACCTTTACAGAATCAGCCTACGAGCAGTACTTC. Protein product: CATFTESAYEQYF.

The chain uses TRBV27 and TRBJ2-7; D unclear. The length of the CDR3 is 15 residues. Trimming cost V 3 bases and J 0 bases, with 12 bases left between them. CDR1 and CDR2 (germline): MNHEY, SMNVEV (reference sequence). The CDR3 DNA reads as TGTGCCAGCAGTTTGCTGGCTGCCAGCTCCTACGAGCAGTACTTC. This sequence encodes CASSLLAASSYEQYF.

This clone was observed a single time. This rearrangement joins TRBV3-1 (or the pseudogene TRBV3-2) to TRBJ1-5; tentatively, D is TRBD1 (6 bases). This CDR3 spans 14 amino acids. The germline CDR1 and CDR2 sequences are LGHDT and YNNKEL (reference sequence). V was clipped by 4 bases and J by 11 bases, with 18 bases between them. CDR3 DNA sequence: TGTGCCAGCAGCCGGACCCGAGGGGGGGAGGCCCAGCATTTT. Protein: CASSRTRGGEAQHF.

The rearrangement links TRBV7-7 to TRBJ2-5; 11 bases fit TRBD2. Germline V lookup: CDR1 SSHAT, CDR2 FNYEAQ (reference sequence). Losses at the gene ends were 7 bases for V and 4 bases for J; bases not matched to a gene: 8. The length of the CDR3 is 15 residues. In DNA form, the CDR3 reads TGTGCCAGCATCCAGGTTGGGACTAGCGGAGAGACCCAGTACTTC. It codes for CASIQVGTSGETQYF.

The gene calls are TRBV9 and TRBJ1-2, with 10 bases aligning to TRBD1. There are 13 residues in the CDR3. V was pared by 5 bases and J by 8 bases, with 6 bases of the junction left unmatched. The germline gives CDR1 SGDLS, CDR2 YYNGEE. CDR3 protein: CASRGGQGYGYTF. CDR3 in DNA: TGTGCCAGCAGAGGGGGACAGGGGTACGGCTACACCTTC.

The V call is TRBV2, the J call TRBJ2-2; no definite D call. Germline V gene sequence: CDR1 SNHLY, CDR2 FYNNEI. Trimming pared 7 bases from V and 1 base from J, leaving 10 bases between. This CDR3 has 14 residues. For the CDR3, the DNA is TGTGCCAGCATCTTAGACAAGAACACCGGGGAGCTGTTTTTT. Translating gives CASILDKNTGELFF.

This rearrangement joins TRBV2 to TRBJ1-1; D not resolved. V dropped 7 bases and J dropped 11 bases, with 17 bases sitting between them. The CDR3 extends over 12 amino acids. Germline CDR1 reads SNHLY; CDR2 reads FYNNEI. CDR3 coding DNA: TGTGCCAGCATCCTCGCCCCCAGTTCGGCTTTCTTT. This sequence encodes CASILAPSSAFF.

The CDR3 here is CASSLFRADTQYF. The CDR3 DNA is TGTGCCAGCAGTTTGTTCCGGGCAGATACGCAGTATTTT. This sequence joins TRBV12-3 or TRBV12-4 and TRBJ2-3; D not certain. Deletions cut 3 bases from V and 4 bases from J, with 8 bases between. The CDR3 is 13 amino acids.

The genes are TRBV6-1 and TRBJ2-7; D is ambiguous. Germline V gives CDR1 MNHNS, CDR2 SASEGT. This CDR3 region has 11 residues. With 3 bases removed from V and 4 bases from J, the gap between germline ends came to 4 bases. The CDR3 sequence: CASSEYYEQYF. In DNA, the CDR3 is TGTGCCAGCAGTGAGTATTACGAGCAGTACTTC.

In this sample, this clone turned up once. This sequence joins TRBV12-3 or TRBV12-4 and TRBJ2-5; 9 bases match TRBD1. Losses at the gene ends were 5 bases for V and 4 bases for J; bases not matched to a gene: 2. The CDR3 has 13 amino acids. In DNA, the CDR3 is TGTGCCAGCAGTGGGACAGGGCGAGAGACCCAGTACTTC. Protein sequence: CASSGTGRETQYF.

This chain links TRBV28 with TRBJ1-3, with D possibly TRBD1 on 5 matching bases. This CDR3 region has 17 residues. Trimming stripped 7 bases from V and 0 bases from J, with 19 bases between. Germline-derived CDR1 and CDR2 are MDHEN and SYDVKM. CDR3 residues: CASKPSAGISSGNTIYF. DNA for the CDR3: TGTGCCAGCAAGCCTAGCGCAGGGATCAGCTCTGGAAACACCATATATTTT.

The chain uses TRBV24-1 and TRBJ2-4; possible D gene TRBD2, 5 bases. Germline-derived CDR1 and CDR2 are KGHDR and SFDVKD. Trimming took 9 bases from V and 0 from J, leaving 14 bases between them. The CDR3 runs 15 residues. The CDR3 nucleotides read TGTGCCACCGGGTTGGGGAGCTTAGCCAAAAACATTCAGTACTTC. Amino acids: CATGLGSLAKNIQYF.

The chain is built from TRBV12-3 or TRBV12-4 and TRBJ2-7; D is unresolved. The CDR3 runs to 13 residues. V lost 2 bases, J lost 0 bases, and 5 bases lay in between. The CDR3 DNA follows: TGTGCCAGCAGTTTATCGAGCTCCTACGAGCAGTACTTC. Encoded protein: CASSLSSSYEQYF.

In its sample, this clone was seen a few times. CDR3: CASSLRTGENEQFF. The CDR3 DNA reads TGTGCCAGCAGCTTGCGGACAGGGGAAAATGAGCAGTTCTTC. The rearrangement links TRBV5-4 to TRBJ2-1; 9 positions match TRBD1. Germline lookup yields CDR1 SGHNT and CDR2 YYREEE (reference sequence). V gave up 1 base and J gave up 7 bases; unmatched junction bases: 3. The CDR3 is 14 amino acids.

CDR3 sequence: CAIEAAESTDTQYF. In DNA, the CDR3 is TGTGCCATCGAGGCAGCGGAGAGCACAGATACGCAGTATTTT. The chain employs TRBV10-3 and TRBJ2-3, with a tentative D call TRBD2 (5 bases). In germline, CDR1 is ENHRY, CDR2 SYGVKD. The ends were cut back, 8 bases at V and 0 bases at J, with 12 bases in the middle. The CDR3 spans 14 residues.